The entry that follows covers one T cell receptor beta chain sequence. Its antigen specificity is not known. Base qualities are missing; no much larger clone stands one base away. CDR1 and CDR2 are read off the germline V gene as SGDLS and YYNGEE. At the junction V is shortened by 2 bases and J by 3 bases, with 12 bases in between. From the cysteine through the phenylalanine, the CDR3 covers 16 amino acids. Of all the DNA, just the CDR3 is kept, 48 bases in frame from base 1. TCRbeta CDR3 regions were amplified from genomic DNA using the immunoSEQ Assay, a bias-controlled multiplex PCR. The original methods were these. The number of nucleated cells in each sample was estimated by amplification of reference gene primers within the assay. To quantify the absolute abundance of each unique TCRbeta CDR3 rearrangement, sequence reads were collapsed and filtered. For each sample, productive Simpson clonality was calculated as the square root of Simpson's diversity index over productive rearrangements. TCRdb took over this immuneACCESS table, retaining in-frame rearrangements with V and J assigned. Such tables are incomplete; in checked studies, under half of the missing clones stem from an unresolved V gene, and the remainder is unexplained. That table supplies the V and J calls and clone size; D and trimming were determined from the DNA. This sample lists fewer than 80,000 clones; 88% were detected once. The ten top clones hold approximately 9.1% of the sample.

Each collaborating institution followed its own protocols to collect whole blood in K2EDTA tubes. For TCRbeta analysis, collaborators shipped samples in one of three forms: frozen whole blood, isolated PBMCs, or DNA extracted from either of those sample types. The data were obtained in a study of blood T cell repertoires in COVID-19 (TCRdb year 2020). About the full investigation: The collaborator samples originated in the United States, Italy and Spain and spanned the acute and convalescent phases of COVID-19. The samples were drawn from the first 160 participants of the ongoing ImmuneRACE study and from 950 to 1,500 subjects provided by 6 global collaborators. HLA class I and class II types, where available, came from metadata supplied by the sample provider rather than from assay-based typing. The prospective study material was composed of cDNA or gDNA derived from T cells, B-cell-depleted T cells, or PBMCs. Sample metadata almost always included a de-identified subject ID, COVID-19 status, age in years and sex. Deeply sampled blood TCRbeta repertoires from subjects exposed to, actively infected with, or recovered from COVID-19 were included in the dataset. The repertoires were released in a freely available public database intended as a resource for research on the immune response to SARS-CoV-2.

Paper-wide results and their limitations: The amount of clinical and demographic metadata varied by source and participant and was provided uncurated.

Sequencing input: peripheral blood. This clonotype originated in a human donor in a cohort sampled during active COVID-19. The V and J segments used are TRBV9 and TRBJ1-6, and TRBD1 may be the D gene, going by 5 matching bases. The DNA sequence follows: TGTGCCAGCAGCGTTAACCCAGGGTACTATAATTCACCCCTCCACTTT. Its coded protein is CASSVNPGYYNSPLHF.